Shown below are 7 T cell receptor beta chains from a single sample sequenced in a study of blood T cells in healthy people across ages. A second PCR, run for roughly 7 to 11 cycles, used a sample-barcoded 5' primer plus a J-beta primer mix. TCRdb reanalysed the 5' RACE reads using MiXCR and keeps one entry per CDR3 protein. The table records some 710,000 distinct CDR3 sequences, 35% to 50% of them present only once. Material: blood. The source of these receptors is an elderly man in good health.

This clonotype was counted a few times. The chain employs TRBV20-1 and TRBJ2-5; TRBD2 aligns across 9 bases. Per germline, CDR1 DFQATT and CDR2 SNEGSKA (reference sequence). The CDR3 runs to 17 residues. The V gene end was trimmed by 3 bases and the J gene end by 2 bases; junction bases not matched to a gene: 13. The CDR3 DNA follows: TGCAGTGCTAGTGGGGGACTAGCCGTAAACATTCAAGAGACCCAGTACTTC. Residues: CSASGGLAVNIQETQYF.

The chain uses TRBV5-6 and TRBJ2-3; TRBD2 is a possible D gene (5 bases). V was pared by 7 bases and J by 2 bases, with 20 bases between. Germline lookup yields CDR1 SGHDT and CDR2 YYEEEE. This CDR3 contains 16 residues. CDR3 coding DNA: TGTGCCAGCGGAGGATTAGGACGTGACTTCACAGATACGCAGTATTTT. Its protein is CASGGLGRDFTDTQYF. Combining the CDR3 with reference TRBV5-6 and TRBJ2-3 gives the whole variable domain DAGVTQSPTHLIKTRGQQVTLRCSPKSGHDTVSWYQQALGQGPQFIFQYYEEEERQRGNFPDRFSGHQFPNYSSELNVNALLLGDSALYLCASGGLGRDFTDTQYFGPGTRLTVL.

The rearrangement uses TRBV5-1 and TRBJ2-3; TRBD2 aligns across 10 bases. CDR1 is SGHRS and CDR2 is YFSETQ in the germline V gene. The CDR3 sequence is 17 residues long. The ends lost 6 bases at V and 1 base at J; junction bases unmatched: 11. CDR3 loop: CASTATIGLAGTDTQYF. CDR3 DNA sequence: TGCGCCAGCACTGCGACTATCGGACTAGCGGGCACAGATACGCAGTATTTT.

The rearrangement joins TRBV21-1 to TRBJ1-4; the D call TRBD1 from the table was never checked on the DNA. TRBV21-1 counts as a pseudogene. This CDR3 has 16 residues. The CDR3 DNA reads TGTGCCAGCAGCAAATCCCCCGGAGTTAAGGATGAAAAACTGTTTTTT. It is translated as CASSKSPGVKDEKLFF.

The chain couples TRBV29-1 to TRBJ2-3, with D possibly TRBD1 on 6 matching bases. The germline V gene has CDR1 SQVTM and CDR2 ANQGSEA. There are 15 residues in the CDR3. V gave up 5 bases and J gave up 4 bases, with 19 bases separating them. The CDR3 DNA follows: TGCAGCGTTCTGGGGTCAAGGGGGAGCGCAGATACGCAGTATTTT. Its translation is CSVLGSRGSADTQYF.

On this clonotype itself: Since a much larger clone is just one base distant, this may be a read error. The chain recombines TRBV5-1 with TRBJ2-7; D gene uncertain. The germline gives CDR1 SGHRS, CDR2 YFSETQ. This CDR3 is 13 amino acids long. This CDR3 reads CTSSFESSYEQYF. The CDR3 DNA sequence: TGCACCAGCAGCTTTGAGAGCTCCTACGAGCAGTACTTC.

For this clonotype: This clone may be a read error of a much larger clone one base away. The chain employs TRBV20-1 and TRBJ2-3, with D possibly matching TRBD1 (5 bases). Germline CDR1 reads DFQATT; CDR2 reads SNEGSKA (reference sequence). The CDR3 contains 13 residues. CDR3 in DNA: TGCAGTGCTAGAGGTCGCGCGACAGATATGCAGTATTTT. It yields the protein CSARGRATDMQYF.